These 3 T cell receptor beta chains were all obtained from the same sample, sequenced in a study of Ad26.COV2.S vaccination and SARS-CoV-2 variants. Generated by immunoSEQ multiplex PCR, the TCRdb table keeps only in-frame clones and is missing some. The sample consists of some 320,000 clones, roughly 80% of them appearing once. The treatment was: about 20 received Ad26.COV2.S at low or high dose, single or two shots; a few received placebo; per-sample allocation not given. Material that was analyzed had been drawn on day 63 after the first vaccine or placebo injection. Sequenced material: peripheral blood, taken in a trial of Ad26.COV2.S vaccine versus placebo. The receptors come from a person aged 18-60 years who received the Ad26.COV2.S COVID-19 vaccine or a placebo.

This rearrangement joins TRBV5-4 to TRBJ1-1, with D unclear. This CDR3 region has 13 residues. Trimming removed 4 bases from V and 7 bases from J, with 14 bases in between. Looked up from germline, CDR1 is SGHNT and CDR2 is YYREEE (reference sequence). The CDR3 sequence: CASSPVEGFEAFF. The CDR3 DNA reads TGTGCCAGCAGCCCAGTAGAGGGTTTTGAAGCTTTCTTT.

This chain connects TRBV2 to TRBJ2-7; 7 positions agree with TRBD2. This CDR3 is 13 amino acids long. Trimming took 4 bases from V and 6 from J; bases not matched to a gene: 6. Germline lookup yields CDR1 SNHLY and CDR2 FYNNEI. As DNA, the CDR3 is TGTGCCAGCAGTGTCCTCACTAGCGCCGAGCAGTACTTC. Translating gives CASSVLTSAEQYF.

This chain joins TRBV5-8 and TRBJ2-7; 11 bases line up with TRBD1. The CDR3 spans 13 residues. Germline CDR1 reads SGHTS; CDR2 reads YDEGEE. The trim removed 4 bases at V and 6 bases at J, leaving 3 bases unmatched. CDR3 protein: CASSVDRGLEQYF. CDR3 nucleotide sequence: TGTGCCAGCAGCGTGGACAGGGGGCTCGAGCAGTACTTC.